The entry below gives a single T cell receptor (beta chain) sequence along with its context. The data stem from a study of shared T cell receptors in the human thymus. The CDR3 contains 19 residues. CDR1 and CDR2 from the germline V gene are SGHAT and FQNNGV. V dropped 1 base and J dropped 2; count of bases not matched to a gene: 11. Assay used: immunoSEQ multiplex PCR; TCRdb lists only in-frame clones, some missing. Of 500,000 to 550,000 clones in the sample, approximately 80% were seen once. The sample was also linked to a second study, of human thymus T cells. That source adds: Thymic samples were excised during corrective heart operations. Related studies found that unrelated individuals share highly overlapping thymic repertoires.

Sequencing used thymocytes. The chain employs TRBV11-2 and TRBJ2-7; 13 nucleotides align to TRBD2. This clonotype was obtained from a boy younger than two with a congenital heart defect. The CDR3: CASSLARTSGSPKTYEQYF. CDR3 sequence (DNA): TGTGCCAGCAGCTTAGCAAGGACTAGCGGGAGCCCTAAGACCTACGAGCAGTACTTC. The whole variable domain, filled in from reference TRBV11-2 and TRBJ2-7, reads EAGVAQSPRYKIIEKRQSVAFWCNPISGHATLYWYQQILGQGPKLLIQFQNNGVVDDSQLPKDRFSAERLKGVDSTLKIQPAKLEDSAVYLCASSLARTSGSPKTYEQYFGPGTRLTVT.